Here is one TCR beta chain with its context. Its target is not known. Trimming removed 8 bases from V and 9 bases from J, with 10 bases in between. The V gene's germline CDR1 is MRHNA and CDR2 SNTAGT. There are 11 residues in the CDR3. The data were taken from a study of cytomegalovirus exposure and HLA in healthy donors. Study context: An earlier analysis found some 100 million unique TCR beta sequences from about 190 million T cells. General study points: The study designated some 180 TCR beta chains cytomegalovirus-associated.

Primers for the PCR totalled 60 Vbeta and 13 Jbeta. Here immunoSEQ multiplex PCR was the method, and the copy in TCRdb shows in-frame clones only, minus some. This sample yields fewer than 150,000 clones, of which roughly 74% are seen a single time; about 6% belongs to the top ten. The sequence was obtained from a woman between 45 and 60 years old in good health and CMV-seropositive. Specimen: PBMCs. V usage is TRBV6-4 and J usage is TRBJ2-2; D is ambiguous. The CDR3 sequence: CASLSDRELFF. The CDR3 region has the DNA TGTGCCAGCCTCTCCGACAGGGAGCTGTTTTTT.